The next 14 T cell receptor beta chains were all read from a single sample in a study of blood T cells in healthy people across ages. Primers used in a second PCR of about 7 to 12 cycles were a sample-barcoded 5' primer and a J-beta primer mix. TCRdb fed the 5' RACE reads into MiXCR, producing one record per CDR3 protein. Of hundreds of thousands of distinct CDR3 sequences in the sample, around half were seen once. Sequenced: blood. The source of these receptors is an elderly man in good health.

CDR3 in amino acids: CATSSGSSGTYTDTQYF. In DNA form, the CDR3 reads TGTGCCACCAGCAGCGGCAGTAGCGGGACCTACACAGATACGCAGTATTTT. V gene TRBV15 combines with J gene TRBJ2-3; 8 bases agree with TRBD2. V was pared by 3 bases and J by 2 bases, with 10 bases of the junction left unmatched. Germline CDR1 reads LNHNV; CDR2 reads YYDKDF (reference sequence). This CDR3 has 17 amino acids. Full variable domain (outside the CDR3, taken from reference TRBV15 and TRBJ2-3): DAMVIQNPRYQVTQFGKPVTLSCSQTLNHNVMYWYQQKSSQAPKLLFHYYDKDFNNEADTPDNFQSRRPNTSFCFLDIRSPGLGDTAMYLCATSSGSSGTYTDTQYFGPGTRLTVL.

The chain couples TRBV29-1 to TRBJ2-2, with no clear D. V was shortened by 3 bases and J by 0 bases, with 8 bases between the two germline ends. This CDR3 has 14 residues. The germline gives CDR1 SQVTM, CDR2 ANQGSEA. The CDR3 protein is CSVDGASNTGELFF. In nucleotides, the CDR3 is TGCAGCGTTGATGGAGCGTCGAACACCGGGGAGCTGTTTTTT.

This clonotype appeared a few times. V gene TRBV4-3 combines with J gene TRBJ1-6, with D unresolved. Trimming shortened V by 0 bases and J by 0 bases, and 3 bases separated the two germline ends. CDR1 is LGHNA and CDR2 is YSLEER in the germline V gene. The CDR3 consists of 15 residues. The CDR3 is CASSQDSSYNSPLHF. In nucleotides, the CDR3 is TGCGCCAGCAGCCAAGACAGCTCCTATAATTCACCCCTCCACTTT.

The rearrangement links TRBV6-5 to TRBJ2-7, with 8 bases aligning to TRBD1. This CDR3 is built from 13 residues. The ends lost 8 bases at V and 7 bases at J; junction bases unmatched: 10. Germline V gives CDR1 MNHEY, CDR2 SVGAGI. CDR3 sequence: CASARTGYREQYF. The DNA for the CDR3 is TGTGCCAGCGCGAGGACAGGGTATCGGGAGCAGTACTTC.

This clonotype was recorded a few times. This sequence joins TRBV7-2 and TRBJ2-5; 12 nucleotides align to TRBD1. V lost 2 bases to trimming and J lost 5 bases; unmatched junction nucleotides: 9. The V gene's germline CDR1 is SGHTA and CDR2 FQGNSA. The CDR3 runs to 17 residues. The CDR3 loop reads CASSLWGQGALGETQYF. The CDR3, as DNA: TGTGCCAGCAGCTTATGGGGACAGGGGGCGCTTGGGGAGACCCAGTACTTC.

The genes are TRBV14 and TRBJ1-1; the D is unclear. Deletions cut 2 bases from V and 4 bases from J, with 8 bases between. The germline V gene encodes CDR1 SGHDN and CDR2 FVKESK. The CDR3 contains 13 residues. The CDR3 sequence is CASSQSTRTEAFF. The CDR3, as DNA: TGTGCCAGCAGCCAATCTACACGCACTGAAGCTTTCTTT.

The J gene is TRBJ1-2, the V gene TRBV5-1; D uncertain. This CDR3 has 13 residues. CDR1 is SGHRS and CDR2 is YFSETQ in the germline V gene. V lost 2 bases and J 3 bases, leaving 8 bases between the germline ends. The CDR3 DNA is TGCGCCAGCAGCTTTACCGGGGACTATGGCTACACCTTC. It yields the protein CASSFTGDYGYTF.

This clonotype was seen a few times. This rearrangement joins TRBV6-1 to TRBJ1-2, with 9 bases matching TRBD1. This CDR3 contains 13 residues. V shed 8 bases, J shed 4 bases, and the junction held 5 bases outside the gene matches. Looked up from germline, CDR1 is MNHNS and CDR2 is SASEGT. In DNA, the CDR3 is TGTGCCAGCCATCAGACAGGGGGCTATGGCTACACCTTC. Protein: CASHQTGGYGYTF.

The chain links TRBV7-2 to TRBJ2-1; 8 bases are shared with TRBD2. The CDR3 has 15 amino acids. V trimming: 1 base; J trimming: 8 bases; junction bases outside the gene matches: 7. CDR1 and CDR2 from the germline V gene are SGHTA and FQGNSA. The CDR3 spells CASSLDSGSFYEQFF. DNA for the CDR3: TGTGCCAGCAGCTTAGACAGCGGGAGTTTCTATGAGCAGTTCTTC.

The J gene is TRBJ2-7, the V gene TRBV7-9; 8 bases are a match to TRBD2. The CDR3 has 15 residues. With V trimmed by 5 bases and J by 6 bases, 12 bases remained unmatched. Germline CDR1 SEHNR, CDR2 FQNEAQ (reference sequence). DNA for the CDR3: TGTGCCAGCAGCCCCCGACTAGCGCTAGCCCCCGAGCAGTACTTC. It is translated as CASSPRLALAPEQYF.

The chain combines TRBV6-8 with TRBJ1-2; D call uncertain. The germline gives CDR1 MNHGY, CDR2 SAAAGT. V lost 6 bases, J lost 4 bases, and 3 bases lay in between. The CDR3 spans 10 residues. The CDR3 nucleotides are TGTGCCAGCAGCTTCTATGGCTACACCTTC. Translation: CASSFYGYTF.

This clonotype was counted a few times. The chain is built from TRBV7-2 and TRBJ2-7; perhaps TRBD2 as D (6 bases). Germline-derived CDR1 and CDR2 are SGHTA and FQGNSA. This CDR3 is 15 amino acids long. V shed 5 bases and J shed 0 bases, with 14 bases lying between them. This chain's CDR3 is CASSPLGGNSYEQYF. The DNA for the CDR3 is TGTGCCAGCAGCCCACTGGGGGGTAACTCCTACGAGCAGTACTTC. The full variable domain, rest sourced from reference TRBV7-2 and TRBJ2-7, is GAGVSQSPSNKVTEKGKDVELRCDPISGHTALYWYRQSLGQGLEFLIYFQGNSAPDKSGLPSDRFSAERTGGSVSTLTIQRTQQEDSAVYLCASSPLGGNSYEQYFGPGTRLTVT.

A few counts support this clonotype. CDR3 in amino acids: CASSSGGEVRDTEAFF. CDR3 in DNA: TGTGCCAGCAGTTCCGGGGGGGAGGTCCGAGACACTGAAGCTTTCTTT. The chain has TRBV6-5 and TRBJ1-1; possible D gene TRBD1, 5 bases. The V and J ends lost 4 bases and 3 bases respectively, with 18 bases between them. This CDR3 has 16 residues. Germline lookup yields CDR1 MNHEY and CDR2 SVGAGI.

The CDR3 is CASSSRTGGTLEAFF. The CDR3 DNA is TGTGCCAGCAGCTCCCGGACAGGGGGCACCCTCGAAGCTTTCTTT. V and J are TRBV7-2 and TRBJ1-1, with TRBD1 matching 11 bases. J was trimmed by 8 bases and V by 4 bases; bases with no gene match: 9. The CDR3 has 15 residues. Per the germline V gene, CDR1 is SGHTA and CDR2 is FQGNSA.